Given below is one T cell receptor beta chain in context. What it binds is unknown. Generated by immunoSEQ multiplex PCR, the TCRdb table keeps only in-frame clones and is missing some. This table has about 150,000 clones, about 90% appearing once. The CDR3 consists of 16 residues. V lost 2 bases to trimming and J lost 0 bases; unmatched junction nucleotides: 2. The germline V gene encodes CDR1 MNHEY and CDR2 SVGAGI. This sample was taken from a study of T cell responses to AZD1222 COVID-19 vaccine. Study-wide points: Possibly, clonal diversity was underestimated; donors were largely white British and included more females. Vaccine-associated CD4 TCRs ranged over spike, dominating at 160-218 and 743-854. Vaccination with two AZD1222 doses was followed by a rise in Spike-specific TCR breadth and depth.

The sample consisted of peripheral blood, taken on day 0 of AZD1222 vaccination. The sequence derives from an adult in good health. This chain connects TRBV6-5 to TRBJ1-3; 9 bases line up with TRBD1. In DNA form, the CDR3 reads TGTGCCAGCAGTTACACACAGGGGGCCTCTGGAAACACCATATATTTT. As protein: CASSYTQGASGNTIYF.